This entry features one T cell receptor (beta chain) sequence. This sample is drawn from a study of blood T cell repertoires in COVID-19. Produced via immunoSEQ multiplex PCR; TCRdb's table is partial and in-frame only. The data contain 250,000 to 350,000 clones, 75% to 90% of them seen just once; the ten biggest clones take up over 5%. The CDR3 length is 13 residues. V lost 8 bases to trimming and J lost 4 bases, with 12 bases between them. CDR1 and CDR2 (germline): PRHDT, FYEKMQ (reference sequence). This sequence originates from a woman aged 45-65 years with COVID-19, enrolled during active disease. Sequenced: peripheral blood. The rearrangement links TRBV13 to TRBJ1-3, with D possibly TRBD1 on 5 matching bases. The CDR3 DNA follows: TGTGCCAGCCGACAGTACGTGGGAAACACCATATATTTT. Its translation: CASRQYVGNTIYF.